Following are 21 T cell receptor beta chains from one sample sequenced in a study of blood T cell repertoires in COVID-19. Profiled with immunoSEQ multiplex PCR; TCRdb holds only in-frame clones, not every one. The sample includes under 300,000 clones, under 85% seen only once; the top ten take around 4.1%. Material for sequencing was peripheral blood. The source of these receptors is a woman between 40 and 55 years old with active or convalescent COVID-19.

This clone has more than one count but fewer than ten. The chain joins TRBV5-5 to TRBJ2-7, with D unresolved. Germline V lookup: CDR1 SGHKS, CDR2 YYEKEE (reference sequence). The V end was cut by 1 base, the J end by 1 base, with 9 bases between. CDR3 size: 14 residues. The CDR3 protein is CASSLKSVSYEQYV. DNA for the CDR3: TGTGCCAGCAGCTTGAAGTCAGTTTCCTACGAGCAGTACGTC.

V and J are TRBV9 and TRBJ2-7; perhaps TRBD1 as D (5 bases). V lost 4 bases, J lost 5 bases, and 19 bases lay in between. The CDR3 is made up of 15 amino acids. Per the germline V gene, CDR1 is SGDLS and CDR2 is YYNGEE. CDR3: CASSQYQGKQDEQYF. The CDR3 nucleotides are TGTGCCAGCAGCCAGTATCAGGGAAAACAAGACGAGCAGTACTTC.

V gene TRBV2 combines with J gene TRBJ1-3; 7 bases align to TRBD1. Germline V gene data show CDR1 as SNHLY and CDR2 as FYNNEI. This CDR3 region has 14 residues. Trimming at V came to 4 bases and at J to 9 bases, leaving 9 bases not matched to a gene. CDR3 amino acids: CASSVTGSLVTIYF. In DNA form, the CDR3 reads TGTGCCAGCAGTGTGACAGGGAGCTTAGTCACCATATATTTT. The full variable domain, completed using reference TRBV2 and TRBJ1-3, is EPEVTQTPSHQVTQMGQEVILRCVPISNHLYFYWYRQILGQKVEFLVSFYNNEISEKSEIFDDQFSVERPDGSNFTLKIRSTKLEDSAMYFCASSVTGSLVTIYFGEGSWLTVV.

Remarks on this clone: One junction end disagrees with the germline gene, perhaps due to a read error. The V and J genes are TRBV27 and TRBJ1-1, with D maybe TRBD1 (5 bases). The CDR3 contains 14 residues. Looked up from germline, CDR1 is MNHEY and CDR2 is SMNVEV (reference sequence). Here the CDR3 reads CASSLSPGTTEAFF. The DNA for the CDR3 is TGTGCCAGCAGCTTATCGCCAGGGACTACTGAAGCTTTCTTT.

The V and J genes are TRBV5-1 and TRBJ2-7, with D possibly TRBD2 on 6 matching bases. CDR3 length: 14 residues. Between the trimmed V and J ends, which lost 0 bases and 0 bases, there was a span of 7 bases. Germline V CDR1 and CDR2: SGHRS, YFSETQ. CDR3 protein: CASSLEAGSYEQYF. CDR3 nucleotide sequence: TGCGCCAGCAGCTTGGAAGCGGGCTCCTACGAGCAGTACTTC. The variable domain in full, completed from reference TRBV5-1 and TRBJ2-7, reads KAGVTQTPRYLIKTRGQQVTLSCSPISGHRSVSWYQQTPGQGLQFLFEYFSETQRNKGNFPGRFSGRQFSNSRSEMNVSTLELGDSALYLCASSLEAGSYEQYFGPGTRLTVT.

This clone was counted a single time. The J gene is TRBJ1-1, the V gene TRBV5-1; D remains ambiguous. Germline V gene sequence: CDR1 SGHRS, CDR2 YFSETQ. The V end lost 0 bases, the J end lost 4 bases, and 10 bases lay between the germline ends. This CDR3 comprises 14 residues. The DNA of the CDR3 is TGCGCCAGCAGCTTGGTTACCTCTAGCACTGAAGCTTTCTTT. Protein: CASSLVTSSTEAFF.

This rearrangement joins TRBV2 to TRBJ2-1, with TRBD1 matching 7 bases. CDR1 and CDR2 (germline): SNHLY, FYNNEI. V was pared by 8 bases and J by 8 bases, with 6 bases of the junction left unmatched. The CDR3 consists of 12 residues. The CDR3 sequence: CASGTGADEQFF. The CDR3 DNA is TGTGCCAGCGGAACAGGGGCGGATGAGCAGTTCTTC.

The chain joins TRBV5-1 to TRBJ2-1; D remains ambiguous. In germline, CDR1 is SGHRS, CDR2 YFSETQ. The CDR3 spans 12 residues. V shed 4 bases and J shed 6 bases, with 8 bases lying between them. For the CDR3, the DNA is TGCGCCAGCAGCCCCGGTGGCAATGAGCAGTTCTTC. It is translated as CASSPGGNEQFF.

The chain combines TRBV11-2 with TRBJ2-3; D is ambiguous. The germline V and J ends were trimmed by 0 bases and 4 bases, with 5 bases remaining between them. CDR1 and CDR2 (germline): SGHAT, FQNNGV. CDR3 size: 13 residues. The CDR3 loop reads CASSLDLADTQYF. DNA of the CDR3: TGTGCCAGCAGCTTAGATCTCGCAGATACGCAGTATTTT.

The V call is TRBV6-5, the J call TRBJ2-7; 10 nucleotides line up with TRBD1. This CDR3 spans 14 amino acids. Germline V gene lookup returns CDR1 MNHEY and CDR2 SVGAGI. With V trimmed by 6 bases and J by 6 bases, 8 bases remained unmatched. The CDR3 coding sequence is TGTGCCAGCAGAAAACGCCGGGACAGGGGCGAGCAGTACGTC. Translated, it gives CASRKRRDRGEQYV.

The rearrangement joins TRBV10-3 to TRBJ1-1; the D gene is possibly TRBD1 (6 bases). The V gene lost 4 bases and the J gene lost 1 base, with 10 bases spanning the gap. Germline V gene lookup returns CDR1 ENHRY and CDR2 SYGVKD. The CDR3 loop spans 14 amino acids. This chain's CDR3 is CAISVGGPNTEAFF. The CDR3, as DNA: TGTGCCATCAGTGTGGGGGGGCCGAACACTGAAGCTTTCTTT.

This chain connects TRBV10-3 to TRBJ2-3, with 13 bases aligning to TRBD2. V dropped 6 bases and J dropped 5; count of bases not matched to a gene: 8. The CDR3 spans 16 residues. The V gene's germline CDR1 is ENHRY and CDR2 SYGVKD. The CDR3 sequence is CAISDTSGGAGDTQYF. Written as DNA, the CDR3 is TGTGCCATCAGCGACACTAGCGGGGGGGCAGGAGATACGCAGTATTTT.

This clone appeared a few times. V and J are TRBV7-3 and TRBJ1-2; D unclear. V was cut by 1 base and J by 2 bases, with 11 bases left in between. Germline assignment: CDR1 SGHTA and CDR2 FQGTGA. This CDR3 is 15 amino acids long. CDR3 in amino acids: CASSLSTDGNYGYTF. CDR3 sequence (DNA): TGTGCCAGCAGCTTAAGTACCGACGGGAACTATGGCTACACCTTC. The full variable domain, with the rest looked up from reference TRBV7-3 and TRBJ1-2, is GAGVSQTPSNKVTEKGKYVELRCDPISGHTALYWYRQSLGQGPEFLIYFQGTGAADDSGLPNDRFFAVRPEGSVSTLKIQRTERGDSAVYLCASSLSTDGNYGYTFGSGTRLTVV.

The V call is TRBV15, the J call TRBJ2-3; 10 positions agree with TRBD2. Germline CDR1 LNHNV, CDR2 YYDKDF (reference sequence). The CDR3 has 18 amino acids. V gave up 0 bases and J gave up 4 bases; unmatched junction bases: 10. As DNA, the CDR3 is TGTGCCACCAGCAGAGATATGGCTAGCGGGGGCTGGGCAGATACGCAGTATTTT. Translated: CATSRDMASGGWADTQYF.

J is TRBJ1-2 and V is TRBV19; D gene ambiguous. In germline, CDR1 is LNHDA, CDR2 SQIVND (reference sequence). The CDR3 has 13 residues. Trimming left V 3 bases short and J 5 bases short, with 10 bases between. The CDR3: CASSILSGYGYTF. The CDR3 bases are TGTGCCAGTAGTATTCTATCGGGATATGGCTACACCTTC.

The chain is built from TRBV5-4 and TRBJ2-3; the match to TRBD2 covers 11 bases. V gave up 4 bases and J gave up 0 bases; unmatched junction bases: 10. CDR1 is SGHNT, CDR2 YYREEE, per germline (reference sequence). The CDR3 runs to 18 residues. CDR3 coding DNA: TGTGCCAGCAGCAGGCCTAGCGGGGGGTTCTCTAGCACAGATACGCAGTATTTT. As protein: CASSRPSGGFSSTDTQYF.

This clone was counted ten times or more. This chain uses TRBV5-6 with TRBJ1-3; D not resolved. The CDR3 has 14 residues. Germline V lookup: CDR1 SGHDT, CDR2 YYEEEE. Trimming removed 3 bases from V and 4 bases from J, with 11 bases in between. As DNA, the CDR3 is TGTGCCAGCAGCTGGTCAGGCACAGGAAACACCATATATTTT. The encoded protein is CASSWSGTGNTIYF.

The CDR3 is CASEALSGNTIYF. CDR3 DNA: TGTGCCAGTGAGGCCCTCTCTGGAAACACCATATATTTT. V gene TRBV19 combines with J gene TRBJ1-3, with D hard to call. The V end lost 8 bases, the J end lost 0 bases, and 8 bases lay between the germline ends. The CDR3 length is 13 residues. CDR1 is LNHDA and CDR2 is SQIVND in the germline V gene (reference sequence).

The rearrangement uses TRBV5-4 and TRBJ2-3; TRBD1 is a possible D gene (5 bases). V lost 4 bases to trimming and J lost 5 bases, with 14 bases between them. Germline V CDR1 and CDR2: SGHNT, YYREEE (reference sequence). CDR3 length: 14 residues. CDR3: CASSARTFGDTQYF. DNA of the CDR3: TGTGCCAGCAGCGCCCGGACATTCGGAGATACGCAGTATTTT.

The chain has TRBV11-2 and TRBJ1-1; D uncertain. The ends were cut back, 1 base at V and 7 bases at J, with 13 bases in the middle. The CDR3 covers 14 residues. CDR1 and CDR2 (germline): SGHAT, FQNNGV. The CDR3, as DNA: TGTGCCAGCAGCTTAGGACCTTCGGGAAGTGAAGCTTTCTTT. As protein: CASSLGPSGSEAFF.

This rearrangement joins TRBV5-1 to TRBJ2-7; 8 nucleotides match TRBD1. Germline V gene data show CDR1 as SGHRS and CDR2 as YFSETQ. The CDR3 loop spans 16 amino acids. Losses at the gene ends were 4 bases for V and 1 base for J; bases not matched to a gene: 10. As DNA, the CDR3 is TGCGCCAGCAGCGTTTTTGGACAGGGTACTTCCTACGAGCAGTACTTC. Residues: CASSVFGQGTSYEQYF. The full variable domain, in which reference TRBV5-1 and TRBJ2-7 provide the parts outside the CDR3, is KAGVTQTPRYLIKTRGQQVTLSCSPISGHRSVSWYQQTPGQGLQFLFEYFSETQRNKGNFPGRFSGRQFSNSRSEMNVSTLELGDSALYLCASSVFGQGTSYEQYFGPGTRLTVT.